This T cell receptor (beta chain) was captured in a study of cytomegalovirus exposure and HLA in healthy donors. Study details: Later analysis reported that the approximately 110 validation repertoires shared the platform of the approximately 690 first-cohort repertoires.

This CDR3 is 15 amino acids long. Germline loops: CDR1 SGHDT, CDR2 YYEEEE. V was pared by 6 bases and J by 15 bases, with 18 bases of the junction left unmatched. Clones were sequenced by immunoSEQ multiplex PCR, and TCRdb holds only the in-frame ones, with some missing. The sample shows 260,000 or so clones, about nine tenths of them seen only once. Study-level results: Generally TCR sequences proved uncommon, though certain public TCRs appeared in numerous donors. High sensitivity and specificity were reportedly achieved when the classifier diagnosed cytomegalovirus status. In the roughly 120 validation repertoires, under 95% of cluster scores exceeded 0, per a later analysis.

About this clone itself: As yet, its antigen is unknown.

Sequenced sample: PBMCs. The J gene is TRBJ2-1, the V gene TRBV5-6; TRBD2 agrees at 10 bases. The sequence was obtained from a woman aged 25 to 45 in good health and CMV-seronegative. In DNA, the CDR3 is TGTGCCAGCAACCCGAGGGCTAGCGGGAGAGTGGTGGGGTTCTTC. Amino acids: CASNPRASGRVVGFF.